This TCR beta chain was documented in a study of OX40 agonist ivuxolimab in advanced cancers. Study-wide background: The patients' treatment was ivuxolimab, an agonistic anti-OX40 (CD134) antibody. Findings of the study overall: There was clonal expansion of CD4+ and CD8+ blood T cells by week 6 at 0.1 to 3.0 mg/kg. There were also nonresponders showing low normalized T-cell clonal expansion.

It was autoimmune disease history or systemic immunosuppression that excluded patients. The CDR3 is 15 residues long. The junction had 12 bases not matched to a gene; V was cut back by 5 bases and J by 6 bases. Germline V lookup: CDR1 MNHNS, CDR2 SASEGT. Assay: immunoSEQ multiplex PCR; the TCRdb copy retains only in-frame clones and omits some. This table holds about 79,000 clones, roughly 88% found once. On this clone: Its matching antigen is unknown.

The specimen was CD4+ or CD8+ T cells sorted from blood, collected in a trial of the OX40 agonist ivuxolimab. This sequence joins TRBV6-1 and TRBJ1-1, with 7 bases that match TRBD1. The source is an adult with an advanced solid tumor such as melanoma, head and neck, liver or kidney cancer. The CDR3, as DNA: TGTGCCAGCAGTTCCCTGGGGGTAACAGGGGCTGAAGCTTTCTTT. Its protein product is CASSSLGVTGAEAFF.